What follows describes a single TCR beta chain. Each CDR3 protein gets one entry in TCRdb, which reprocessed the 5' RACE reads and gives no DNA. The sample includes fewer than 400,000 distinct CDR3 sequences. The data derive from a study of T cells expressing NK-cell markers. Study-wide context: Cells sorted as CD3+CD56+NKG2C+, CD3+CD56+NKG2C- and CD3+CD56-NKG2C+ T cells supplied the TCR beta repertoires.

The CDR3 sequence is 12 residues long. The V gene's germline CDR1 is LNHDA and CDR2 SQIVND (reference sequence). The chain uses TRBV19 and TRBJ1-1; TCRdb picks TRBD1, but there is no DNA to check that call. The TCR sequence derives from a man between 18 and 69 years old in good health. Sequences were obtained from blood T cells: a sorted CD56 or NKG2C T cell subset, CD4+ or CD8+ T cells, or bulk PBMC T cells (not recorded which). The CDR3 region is CASRLGGGEAFF.